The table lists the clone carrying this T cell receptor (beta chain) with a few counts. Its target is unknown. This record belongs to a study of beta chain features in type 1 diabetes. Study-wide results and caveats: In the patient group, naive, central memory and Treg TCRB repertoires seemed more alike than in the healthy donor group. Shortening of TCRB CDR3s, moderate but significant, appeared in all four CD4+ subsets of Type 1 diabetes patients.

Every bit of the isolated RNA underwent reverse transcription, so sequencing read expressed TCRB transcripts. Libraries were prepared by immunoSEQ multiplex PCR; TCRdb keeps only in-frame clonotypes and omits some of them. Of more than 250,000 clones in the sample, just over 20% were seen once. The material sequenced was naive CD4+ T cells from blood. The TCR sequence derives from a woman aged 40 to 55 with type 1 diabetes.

The CDR3 sequence: CATTLDSSTDTQYF. CDR3 sequence (DNA): TGTGCCACCACCCTGGACAGTAGCACAGATACGCAGTATTTT. The chain uses TRBV15 and TRBJ2-3; tentatively, D is TRBD1 (6 bases). The CDR3 spans 14 residues. Germline V gene lookup returns CDR1 LNHNV and CDR2 YYDKDF (reference sequence). V was cut by 7 bases and J by 0 bases, with 11 bases left in between.